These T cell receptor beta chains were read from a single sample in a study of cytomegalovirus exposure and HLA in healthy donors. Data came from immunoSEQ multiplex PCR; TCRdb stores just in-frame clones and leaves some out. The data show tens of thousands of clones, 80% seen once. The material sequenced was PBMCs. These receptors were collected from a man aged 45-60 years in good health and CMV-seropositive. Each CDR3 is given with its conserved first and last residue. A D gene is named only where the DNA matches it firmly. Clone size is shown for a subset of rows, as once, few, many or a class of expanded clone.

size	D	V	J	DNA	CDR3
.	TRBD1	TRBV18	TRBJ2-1	TGTGCCAGCTCACCTGGACAGGGGAGAAACAATGAGCAGTTCTTC	CASSPGQGRNNEQFF
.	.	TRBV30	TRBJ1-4	TGTGCCTGGAATCGGGGGGCGCGTGAAAAACTGTTTTTT	CAWNRGAREKLFF
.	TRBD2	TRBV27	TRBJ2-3	TGTGCCAGCAGTCATGCTAGCGGGATCACAGATACGCAGTATTTT	CASSHASGITDTQYF
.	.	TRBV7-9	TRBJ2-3	TGTGCCAGCCCGGCAGGGCCAGATACGCAGTATTTT	CASPAGPDTQYF
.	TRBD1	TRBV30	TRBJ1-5	TGTGCCTGGAGTGTACGGGACAGGGGGTCGCATCAGCCCCAGCATTTT	CAWSVRDRGSHQPQHF
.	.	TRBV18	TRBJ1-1	TGTGCCAGCTCTGCGACAGCGAACACTGAAGCTTTCTTT	CASSATANTEAFF
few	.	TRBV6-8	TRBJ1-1	TGTGCCAGCAGTTACCCGGGACACAGCGGCAACACTGAAGCTTTCTTT	CASSYPGHSGNTEAFF
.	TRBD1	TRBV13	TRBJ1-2	TGTGCCAGCAGCCCCGGGACAGGCTCCCCCAACTATGGCTACACCTTC	CASSPGTGSPNYGYTF
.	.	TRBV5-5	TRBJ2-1	TGTGCCAGCAGCTTAGTGCCAGACCCTAGCAATGAGCAGTTCTTC	CASSLVPDPSNEQFF
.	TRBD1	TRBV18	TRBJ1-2	TGTGCCAGCTCACCAAGACAGGGGGTGGCCTATGGCTACACCTTC	CASSPRQGVAYGYTF
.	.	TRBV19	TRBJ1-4	TGTGCCAGTAGACCAACGCCGCGGGGGACTAATGAAAAACTGTTTTTT	CASRPTPRGTNEKLFF
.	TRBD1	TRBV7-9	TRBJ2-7	TGTGCCAGCAGCCGTTCAGGACAGGGGACCGGAATAGAGCAGTACTTC	CASSRSGQGTGIEQYF
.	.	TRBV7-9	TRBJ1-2	TGTGCCAGCAGCTTAGCGGGGGCAGGGAACTATGGCTACACCTTC	CASSLAGAGNYGYTF
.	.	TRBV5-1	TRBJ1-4	TGCGCCAGCAGACAAGAAACCTCAAATGAAAAACTGTTTTTT	CASRQETSNEKLFF
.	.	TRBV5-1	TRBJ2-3	TGCGCCAGCAGCTTGGGGCAGGGGAAGGATACGCAGTATTTT	CASSLGQGKDTQYF
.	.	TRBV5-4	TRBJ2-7	TGTGCCAGCAGCTTGGGGGCCCCAATATACGAGCAGTACTTC	CASSLGAPIYEQYF
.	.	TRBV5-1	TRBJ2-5	TGCGCCAGCAGCTTGGGACTGGGAGAGACCCAGTACTTC	CASSLGLGETQYF
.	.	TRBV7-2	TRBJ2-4	TGTGCCAGCAGCTTAGTGGCTGGGTCACAGGCCAGTCAGTACTTC	CASSLVAGSQASQYF
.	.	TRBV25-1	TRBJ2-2	TGTGCCAGCAGTGATAGTGGACAAGACACCGGGGAGCTGTTTTTT	CASSDSGQDTGELFF
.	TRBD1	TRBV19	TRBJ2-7	TGTGCCAGTAGTATCGGTCCGGGACAGCCCTACGAGCAGTACTTC	CASSIGPGQPYEQYF
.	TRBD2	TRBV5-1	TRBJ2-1	TGCGCCAGCAGCTTGGGCGGGAGGGATAGCTACAATGAGCAGTTCTTC	CASSLGGRDSYNEQFF
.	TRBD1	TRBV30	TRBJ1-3	TGTGCCTGGAGCCCCGGGACAGGGGGAAACACCATATATTTT	CAWSPGTGGNTIYF
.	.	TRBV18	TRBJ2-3	TGTGCCAGCTCACCACCCCAGCGGGGCACAGATACGCAGTATTTT	CASSPPQRGTDTQYF
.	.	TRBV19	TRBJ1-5	TGTGCCAGTAGTATTCCCCTCAATCAGCCCCAGCATTTT	CASSIPLNQPQHF
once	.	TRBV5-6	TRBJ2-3	TGTGCCAGCAGCCTAGCGTTGGGAGCAGATACGCAGTATTTT	CASSLALGADTQYF
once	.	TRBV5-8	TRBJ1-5	TGTGCCAGCAGCTTGCCGGGACTGCCCCAGCATTTT	CASSLPGLPQHF
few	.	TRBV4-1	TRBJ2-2	TGCGCCAGCAGCCAATACCCCAACGGCGGGGAGCTGTTTTTT	CASSQYPNGGELFF
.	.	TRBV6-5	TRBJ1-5	TGTGCCAGCAGGTCCGTGGGAGATAATCAGCCCCAGCATTTT	CASRSVGDNQPQHF
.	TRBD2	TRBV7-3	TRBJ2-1	TGTGCCAGCAGCCCAACTAGCGGGAGACCGAATGAGCAGTTCTTC	CASSPTSGRPNEQFF
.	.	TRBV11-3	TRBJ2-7	TGTGCCAGCAGCCTAAGGGGATCCTACGAGCAGTACTTC	CASSLRGSYEQYF
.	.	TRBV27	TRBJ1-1	TGTGCCAGCAGCCCCTGGGACCCCAGGGGAACTGAAGCTTTCTTT	CASSPWDPRGTEAFF
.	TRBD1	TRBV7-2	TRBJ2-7	TGTGCCAGCAGCTTCGGACAGGGATCCTACGAGCAGTACTTC	CASSFGQGSYEQYF
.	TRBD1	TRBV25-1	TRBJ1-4	TGTGCCAGCACCGGGACAGGGCGCGAAAAACTGTTTTTT	CASTGTGREKLFF
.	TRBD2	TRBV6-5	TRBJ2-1	TGTGCCAGCAGTTACGTGGCGGGAGGGCCGGTTTATGAGCAGTTCTTC	CASSYVAGGPVYEQFF
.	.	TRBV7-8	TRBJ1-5	TGTGCCAGCAGCCCGAACCGGCAGGGTATCAATCAGCCCCAGCATTTT	CASSPNRQGINQPQHF
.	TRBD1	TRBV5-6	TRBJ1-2	TGTGCCAGCAGCTTGTACCAGGGGGCCACTAACTATGGCTACACCTTC	CASSLYQGATNYGYTF
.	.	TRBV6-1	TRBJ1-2	TGTGCCATCAGTGAGCAGAGGGCCCCTTGGGGCTATGGCTACACCTTC	CAISEQRAPWGYGYTF
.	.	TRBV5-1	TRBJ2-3	TGCGCCAGCACCCCTGGCTTCACAGATACGCAGTATTTT	CASTPGFTDTQYF
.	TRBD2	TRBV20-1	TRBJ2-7	TGCAGTGGGACTAGAACGAACGAGCAGTACTTC	CSGTRTNEQYF
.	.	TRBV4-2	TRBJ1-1	TGTGCCAGCAGCCAAGATATGGTGGGTCGGGGAACTGAAGCTTTCTTT	CASSQDMVGRGTEAFF
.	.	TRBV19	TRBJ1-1	TGTGCCAGTAGTTCACAGGGTAACACTGAAGCTTTCTTT	CASSSQGNTEAFF
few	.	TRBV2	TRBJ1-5	TGTGCCAGCAGGGGGGGACTGAAGAGCAATCAGCCCCAGCATTTT	CASRGGLKSNQPQHF
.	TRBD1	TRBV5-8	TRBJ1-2	TGTGCCAGCAGCCGACAGGGGACTGCTTATGGCTACACCTTC	CASSRQGTAYGYTF
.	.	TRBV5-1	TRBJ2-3	TGCGCCAGCAGCGCCGGGACTCTTAGCACAGATACGCAGTATTTT	CASSAGTLSTDTQYF
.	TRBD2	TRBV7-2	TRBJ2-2	TGTGCCAGCAGCTTAGGAGGGCTAGCGGGAGCCGGGGAGCTGTTTTTT	CASSLGGLAGAGELFF
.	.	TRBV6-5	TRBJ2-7	TGTGCCAGCAGCCCAGGGGGACTGAATACCTACGAGCAGTACTTC	CASSPGGLNTYEQYF
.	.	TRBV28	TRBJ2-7	TGTGCCAGCAGTCGAACCTCAGGGTGGGCTTTTTACGAGCAGTACTTC	CASSRTSGWAFYEQYF